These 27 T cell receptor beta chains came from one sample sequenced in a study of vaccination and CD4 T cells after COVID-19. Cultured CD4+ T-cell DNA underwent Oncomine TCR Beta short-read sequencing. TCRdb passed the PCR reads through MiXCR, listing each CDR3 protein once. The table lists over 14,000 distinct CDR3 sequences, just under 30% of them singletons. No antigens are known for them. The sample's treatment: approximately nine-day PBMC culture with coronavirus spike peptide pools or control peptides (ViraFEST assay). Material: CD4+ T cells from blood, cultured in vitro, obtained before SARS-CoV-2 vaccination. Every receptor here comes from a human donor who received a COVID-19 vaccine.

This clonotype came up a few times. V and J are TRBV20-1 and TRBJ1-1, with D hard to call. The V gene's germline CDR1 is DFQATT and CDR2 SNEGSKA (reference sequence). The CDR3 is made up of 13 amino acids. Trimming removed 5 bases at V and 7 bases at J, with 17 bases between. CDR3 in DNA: TGCAGTGCTCAAATCGGGGTTCGGGATGAAGCTTTCTTT. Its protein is CSAQIGVRDEAFF.

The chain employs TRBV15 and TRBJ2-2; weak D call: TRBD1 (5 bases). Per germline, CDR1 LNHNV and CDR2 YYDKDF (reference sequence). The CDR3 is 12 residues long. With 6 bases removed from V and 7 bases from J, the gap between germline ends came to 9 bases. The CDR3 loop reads CATSFQGGELFF. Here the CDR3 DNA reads TGTGCCACCAGTTTTCAGGGCGGGGAGCTGTTTTTT.

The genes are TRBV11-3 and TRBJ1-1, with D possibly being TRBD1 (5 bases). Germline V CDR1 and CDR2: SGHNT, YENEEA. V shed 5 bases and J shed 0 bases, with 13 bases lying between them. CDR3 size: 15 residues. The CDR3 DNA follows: TGTGCCAGCAGCGCCAGTGGACAAATGAACACTGAAGCTTTCTTT. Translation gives CASSASGQMNTEAFF.

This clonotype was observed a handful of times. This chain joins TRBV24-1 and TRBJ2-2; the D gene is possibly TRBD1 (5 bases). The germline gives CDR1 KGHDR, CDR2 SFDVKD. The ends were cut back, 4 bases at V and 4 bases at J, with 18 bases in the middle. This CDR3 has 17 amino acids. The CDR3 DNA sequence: TGTGCCACCAGTGACCCCAGGGTACACCTAACCACCGGGGAGCTGTTTTTT. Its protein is CATSDPRVHLTTGELFF.

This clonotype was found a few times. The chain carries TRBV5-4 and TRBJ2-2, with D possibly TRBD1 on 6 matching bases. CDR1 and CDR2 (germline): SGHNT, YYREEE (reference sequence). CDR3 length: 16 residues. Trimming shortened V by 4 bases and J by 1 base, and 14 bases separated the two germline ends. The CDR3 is CASSPRDTWNTGELFF. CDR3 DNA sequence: TGTGCCAGCAGCCCTAGGGACACTTGGAACACCGGGGAGCTGTTTTTT.

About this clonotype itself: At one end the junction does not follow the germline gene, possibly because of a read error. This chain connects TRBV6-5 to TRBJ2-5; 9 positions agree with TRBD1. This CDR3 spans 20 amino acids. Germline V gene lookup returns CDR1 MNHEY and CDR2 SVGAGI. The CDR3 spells CTSSYSTMGQGGSVGETQYF. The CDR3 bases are TGTACCAGCAGTTACTCCACCATGGGACAGGGCGGGTCAGTAGGAGAGACCCAGTACTTC.

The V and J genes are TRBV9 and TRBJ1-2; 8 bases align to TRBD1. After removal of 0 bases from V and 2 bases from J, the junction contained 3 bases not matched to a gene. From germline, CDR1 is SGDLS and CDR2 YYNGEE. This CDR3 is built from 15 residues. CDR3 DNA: TGTGCCAGCAGCGTAGGGCAGGGGGCCAACTATGGCTACACCTTC. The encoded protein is CASSVGQGANYGYTF. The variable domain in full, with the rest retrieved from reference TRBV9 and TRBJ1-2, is DSGVTQTPKHLITATGQRVTLRCSPRSGDLSVYWYQQSLDQGLQFLIQYYNGEERAKGNILERFSAQQFPDLHSELNLSSLELGDSALYFCASSVGQGANYGYTFGSGTRLTVV.

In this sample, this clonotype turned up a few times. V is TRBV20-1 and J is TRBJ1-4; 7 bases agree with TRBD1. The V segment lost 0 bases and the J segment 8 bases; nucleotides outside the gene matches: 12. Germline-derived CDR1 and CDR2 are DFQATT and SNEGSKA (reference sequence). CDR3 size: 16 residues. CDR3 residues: CSAREPTGEGREKLFF. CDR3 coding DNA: TGCAGTGCTAGAGAACCTACAGGGGAAGGTCGCGAAAAACTGTTTTTT.

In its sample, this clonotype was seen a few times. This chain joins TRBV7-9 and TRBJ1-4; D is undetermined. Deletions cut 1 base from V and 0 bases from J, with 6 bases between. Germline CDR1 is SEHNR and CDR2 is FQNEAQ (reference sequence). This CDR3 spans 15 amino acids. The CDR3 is CASSLEAATNEKLFF. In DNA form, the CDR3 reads TGTGCCAGCAGCTTAGAAGCCGCAACTAATGAAAAACTGTTTTTT.

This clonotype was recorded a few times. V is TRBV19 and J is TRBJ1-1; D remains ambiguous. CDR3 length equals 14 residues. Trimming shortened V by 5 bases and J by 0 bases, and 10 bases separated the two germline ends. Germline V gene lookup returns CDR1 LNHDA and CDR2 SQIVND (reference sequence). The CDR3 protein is CASSSGKVNTEAFF. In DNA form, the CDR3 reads TGTGCCAGTAGTTCGGGCAAAGTGAACACTGAAGCTTTCTTT. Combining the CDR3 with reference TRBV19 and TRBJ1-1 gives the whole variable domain DGGITQSPKYLFRKEGQNVTLSCEQNLNHDAMYWYRQDPGQGLRLIYYSQIVNDFQKGDIAEGYSVSREKKESFPLTVTSAQKNPTAFYLCASSSGKVNTEAFFGQGTRLTVV.

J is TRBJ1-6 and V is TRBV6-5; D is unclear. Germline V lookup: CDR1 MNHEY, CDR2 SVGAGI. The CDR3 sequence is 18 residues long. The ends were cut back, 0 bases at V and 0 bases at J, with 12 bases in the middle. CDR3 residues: CASSYSDGLSSYNSPLHF. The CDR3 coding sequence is TGTGCCAGCAGTTACTCGGACGGATTGAGCTCCTATAATTCACCCCTCCACTTT.

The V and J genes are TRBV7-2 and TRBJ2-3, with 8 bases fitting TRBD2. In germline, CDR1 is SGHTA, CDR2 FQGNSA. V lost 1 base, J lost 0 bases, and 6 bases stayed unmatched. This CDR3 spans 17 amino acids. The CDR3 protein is CASSLGWRGASTDTQYF. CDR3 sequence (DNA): TGTGCCAGCAGCTTAGGGTGGCGGGGGGCGAGCACAGATACGCAGTATTTT.

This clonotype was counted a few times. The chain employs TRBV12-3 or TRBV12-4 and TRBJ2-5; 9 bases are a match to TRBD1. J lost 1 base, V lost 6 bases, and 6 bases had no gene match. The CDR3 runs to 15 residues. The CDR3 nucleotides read TGTGCCAGCAGCCCTACGGGACAGGGCCAAGAGACCCAGTACTTC. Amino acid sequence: CASSPTGQGQETQYF.

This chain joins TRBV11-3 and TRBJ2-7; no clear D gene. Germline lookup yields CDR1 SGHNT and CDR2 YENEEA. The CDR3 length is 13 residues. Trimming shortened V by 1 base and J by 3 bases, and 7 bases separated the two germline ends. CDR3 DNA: TGTGCCAGCAGCTTAGGCCAGGACTACGAGCAGTACTTC. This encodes CASSLGQDYEQYF.

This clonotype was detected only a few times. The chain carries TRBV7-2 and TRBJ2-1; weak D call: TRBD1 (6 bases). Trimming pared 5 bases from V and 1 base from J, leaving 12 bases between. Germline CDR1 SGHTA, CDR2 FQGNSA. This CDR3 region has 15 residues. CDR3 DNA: TGTGCCAGCAGCCCCCCGGACAGTTCCTACAATGAGCAGTTCTTC. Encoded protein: CASSPPDSSYNEQFF.

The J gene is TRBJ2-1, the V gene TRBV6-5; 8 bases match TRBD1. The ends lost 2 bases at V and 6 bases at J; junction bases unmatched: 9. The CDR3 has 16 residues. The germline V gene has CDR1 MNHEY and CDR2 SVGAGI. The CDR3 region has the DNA TGTGCCAGCAGTTACGAGACAGGGGCTTTAGTCAATGAGCAGTTCTTC. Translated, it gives CASSYETGALVNEQFF.

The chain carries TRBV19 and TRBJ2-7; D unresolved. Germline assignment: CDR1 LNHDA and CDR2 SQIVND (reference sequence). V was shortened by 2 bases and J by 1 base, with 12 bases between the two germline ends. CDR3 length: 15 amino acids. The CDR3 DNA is TGTGCCAGTAGTATACAGTGGACGTCGTCCTACGAGCAGTACTTC. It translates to CASSIQWTSSYEQYF.

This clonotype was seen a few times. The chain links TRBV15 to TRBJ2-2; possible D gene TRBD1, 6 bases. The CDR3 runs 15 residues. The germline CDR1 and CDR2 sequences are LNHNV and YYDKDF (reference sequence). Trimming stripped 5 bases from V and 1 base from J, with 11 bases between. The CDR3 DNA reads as TGTGCCACCAGCCGGACAGAAAGGAACACCGGGGAGCTGTTTTTT. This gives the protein CATSRTERNTGELFF.

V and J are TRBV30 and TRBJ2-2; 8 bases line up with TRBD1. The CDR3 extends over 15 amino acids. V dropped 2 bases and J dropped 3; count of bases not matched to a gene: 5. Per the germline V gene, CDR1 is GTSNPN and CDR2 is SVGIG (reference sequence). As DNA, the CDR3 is TGTGCCTGGAGTTTGGGACAGGACCACACCGGGGAGCTGTTTTTT. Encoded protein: CAWSLGQDHTGELFF.

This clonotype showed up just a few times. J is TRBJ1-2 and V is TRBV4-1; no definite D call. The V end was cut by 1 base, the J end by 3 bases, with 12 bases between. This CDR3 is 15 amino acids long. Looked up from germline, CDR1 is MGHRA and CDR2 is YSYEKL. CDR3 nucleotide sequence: TGCGCCAGCAGCCAAGGATTGGACGGGGACTATGGCTACACCTTC. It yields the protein CASSQGLDGDYGYTF.

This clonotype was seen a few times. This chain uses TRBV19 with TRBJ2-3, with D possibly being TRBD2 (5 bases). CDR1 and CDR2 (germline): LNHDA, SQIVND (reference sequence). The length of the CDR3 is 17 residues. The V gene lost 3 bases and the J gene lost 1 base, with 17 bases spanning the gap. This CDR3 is CASSITTGGSGTDTQYF. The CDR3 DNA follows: TGTGCCAGTAGTATTACCACCGGCGGGTCGGGCACAGATACGCAGTATTTT.

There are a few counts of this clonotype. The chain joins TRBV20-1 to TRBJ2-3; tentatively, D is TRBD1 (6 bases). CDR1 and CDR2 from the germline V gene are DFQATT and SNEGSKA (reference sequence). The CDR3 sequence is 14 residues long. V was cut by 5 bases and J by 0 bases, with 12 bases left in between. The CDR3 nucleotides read TGCAGTGCTGTCCGGACAGTCAGCACAGATACGCAGTATTTT. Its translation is CSAVRTVSTDTQYF.

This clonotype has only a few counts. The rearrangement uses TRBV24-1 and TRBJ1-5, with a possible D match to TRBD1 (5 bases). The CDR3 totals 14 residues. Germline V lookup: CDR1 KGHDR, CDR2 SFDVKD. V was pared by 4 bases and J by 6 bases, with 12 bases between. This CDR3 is CATSDRVGLQPQHF. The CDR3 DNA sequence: TGTGCCACCAGTGACAGGGTTGGGCTTCAGCCCCAGCATTTT.

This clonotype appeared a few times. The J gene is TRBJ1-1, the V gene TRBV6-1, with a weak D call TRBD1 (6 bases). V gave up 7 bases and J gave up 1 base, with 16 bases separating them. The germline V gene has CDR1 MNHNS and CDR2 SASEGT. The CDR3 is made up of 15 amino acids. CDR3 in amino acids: CASTLWGARNTEAFF. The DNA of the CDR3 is TGTGCCAGCACGCTGTGGGGGGCTAGGAACACTGAAGCTTTCTTT.

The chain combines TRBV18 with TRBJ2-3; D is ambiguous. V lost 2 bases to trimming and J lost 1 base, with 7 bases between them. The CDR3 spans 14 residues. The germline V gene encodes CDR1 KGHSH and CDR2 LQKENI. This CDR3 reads CASSPRRGTDTQYF. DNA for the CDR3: TGTGCCAGCTCACCAAGACGCGGCACAGATACGCAGTATTTT.

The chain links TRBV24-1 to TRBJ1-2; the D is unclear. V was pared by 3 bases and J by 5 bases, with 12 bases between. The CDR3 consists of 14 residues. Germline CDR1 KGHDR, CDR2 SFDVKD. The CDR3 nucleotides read TGTGCCACCAGTGATAGGCAGACACCTTATGGCTACACCTTC. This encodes CATSDRQTPYGYTF.

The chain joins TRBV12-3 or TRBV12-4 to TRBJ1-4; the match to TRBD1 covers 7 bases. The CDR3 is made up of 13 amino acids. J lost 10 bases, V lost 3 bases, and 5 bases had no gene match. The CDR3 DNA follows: TGTGCCAGCAGTTTGTCCACAGGGGTAAAACTGTTTTTT. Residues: CASSLSTGVKLFF.